Listed here are 3 T cell receptor beta chains from one sample, sequenced in a study of shared clonotypes between healthy human individuals. CD45RO negativity and positive selection for CCR7 defined naive CD8 cells, a population that excluded terminally differentiated effector memory CD45RA+ cells. Clones were sequenced by immunoSEQ multiplex PCR, and TCRdb holds only the in-frame ones, with some missing. Among around 650,000 clones listed, about 96% were seen once. The sequenced sample consisted of naive CD8+ T cells sorted from blood. Receptors were obtained from a woman in her twenties or thirties in good health.

This chain uses TRBV4-1 with TRBJ2-7; D call uncertain. Trimming removed 1 base at V and 0 bases at J, with 13 bases between. Per germline, CDR1 MGHRA and CDR2 YSYEKL. CDR3 size: 16 residues. The CDR3 here is CASSQALGGPSYEQYF. In DNA form, the CDR3 reads TGCGCCAGCAGCCAAGCCCTTGGCGGCCCCTCCTACGAGCAGTACTTC.

The chain joins TRBV11-2 to TRBJ2-7, with unresolved D. The CDR3 spans 12 residues. Trimming left V 1 base short and J 5 bases short, with 6 bases between. Germline CDR1 and CDR2: SGHAT and FQNNGV. The DNA of the CDR3 is TGTGCCAGCAGCTTAGGCCCCCACGAGCAGTACTTC. The encoded protein is CASSLGPHEQYF.

V and J are TRBV10-1 and TRBJ2-3; possible D gene TRBD1, 6 bases. Trimming cost V 4 bases and J 0 bases, with 8 bases left between them. The V gene's germline CDR1 is WNHNN and CDR2 SYGVQD (reference sequence). The CDR3 contains 14 residues. The CDR3 protein is CASSVRGSTDTQYF. The DNA for the CDR3 is TGCGCCAGCAGTGTGAGGGGGAGCACAGATACGCAGTATTTT.